This TCR beta chain was recovered during a study of regulatory T cells in long-lasting Graves disease. Sequencing libraries for TCR beta were prepared with iRepertoire HTBI primers and Arm-PCR of CDR3 regions. TCRdb re-called the multiplex PCR reads with MiXCR, one entry per CDR3 protein. The table records about 470,000 distinct CDR3 sequences, approximately 21% of them present only once. Turning to this clonotype: Its target is unknown.

General study points: Patients with persistent Graves' had lower TCR diversity than newly diagnosed patients.

Time point reported: persistent/refractory GD, antithyroid drugs over 5 years with positive TRAb. The TCR library used RNA extracted from PBMCs. The sequences come from peripheral blood mononuclear cells (PBMCs), collected when the disease was refractory, from a patient treated with antithyroid drugs. The sequence was collected from a female donor with Graves disease.

The CDR3 DNA is TGTGCCAGCAGTTACACACCGACTAGCGGGGGGGCTTATGAGCAGTTCTTC. Translation: CASSYTPTSGGAYEQFF. The chain recombines TRBV6-5 with TRBJ2-1; 14 nucleotides line up with TRBD2. V was pared by 2 bases and J by 8 bases, with 8 bases of the junction left unmatched. Germline CDR1 and CDR2: MNHEY and SVGAGI. This CDR3 is 17 amino acids long.